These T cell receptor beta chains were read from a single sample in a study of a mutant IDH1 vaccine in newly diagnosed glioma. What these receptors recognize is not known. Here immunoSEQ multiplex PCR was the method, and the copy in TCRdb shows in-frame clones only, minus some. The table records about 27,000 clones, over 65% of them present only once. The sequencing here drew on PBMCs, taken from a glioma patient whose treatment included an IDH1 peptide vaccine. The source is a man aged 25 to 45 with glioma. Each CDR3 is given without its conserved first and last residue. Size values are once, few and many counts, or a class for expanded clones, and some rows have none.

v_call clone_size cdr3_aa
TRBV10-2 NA ASSESVRTYEQY
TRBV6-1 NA ASSVAAGGFNNEQF
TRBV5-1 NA ASSFGPGETQY
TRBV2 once ASTRDYNEQF
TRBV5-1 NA ASTLSGANVLT
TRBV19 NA ASSSPLDRGSTDTQY
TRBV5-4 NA ASSDRDHTDTQY
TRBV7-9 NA ASSVGQGDYGYT
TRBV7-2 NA ASSLQGSEKLF
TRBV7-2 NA ASSLFAAYEQY
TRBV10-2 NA ASSESDPGGYEQY
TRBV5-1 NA ASSLGHVSDTQY
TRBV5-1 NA ASSLAVGAAGELF
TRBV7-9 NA ASSLDGGWGHEQF
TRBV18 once ASSLAGGARRGTEAF
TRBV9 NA ASSPMTETSGKADTQY
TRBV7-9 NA ASMDQAAGYEQY
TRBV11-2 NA ASSLFYEQY
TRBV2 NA ASSEAGRGFTDTQY
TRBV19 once ASSPGDQPQH
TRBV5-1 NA ASSTTSDRDSPLH
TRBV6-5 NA ASSYSVGMLNTEAF
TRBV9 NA ASSVAGSGRAYEQY
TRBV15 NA ATSNNAGGSSGNTIY
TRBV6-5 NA ASSPGQETQY
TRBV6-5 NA ASAGLRQETQY
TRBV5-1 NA ASSLEVRGYRNEQF
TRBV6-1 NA ASSEGVANPFVPQH
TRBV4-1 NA ASSQLRAEKLF
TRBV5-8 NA ASSYRTEQSETNEKLF
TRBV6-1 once ASHNSYVEQY
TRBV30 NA AGKGGTSNTEAF
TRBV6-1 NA ASSDGGGYT
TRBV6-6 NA ASRLGPDEQY
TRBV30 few AWSPWAFGTEAF
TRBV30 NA AWRLAGGTKETQY
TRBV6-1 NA ASSGRENTEAF
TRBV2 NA ASSGGQVNQPQH